Sequencing of this T cell receptor beta chain was carried out in a study of graft-versus-host responses after intestinal transplantation. Study-level information: Anti-thymocyte globulin induction preceded 2 to 4 years of tacrolimus and steroid maintenance in all recipients.

Study results and limitations: Early post-transplant HvG declines were associated with peak circulating GvH clone levels. GvH clones appeared in recipient marrow, some first in ileum or blood.

The data were produced by immunoSEQ multiplex PCR, yet TCRdb's version contains in-frame clones alone and is incomplete. The table has about 86,000 clones, around 89% seen once; the top ten hold approximately 0.28%. Concerning this clone itself: Its antigen is unknown.

The sequencing used unstimulated CD4+ T cells sorted from spleen or lymph node cells, collected before transplant. The sequence was obtained from a human donor who was the organ donor for an intestinal transplant.

The CDR3 sequence: CASSYSGQVYGYTF. CDR3 in DNA: TGTGCCAGCAGTTACTCCGGACAGGTTTATGGCTACACCTTC. The chain recombines TRBV6-5 with TRBJ1-2, with TRBD1 matching over 7 bases. V was pared by 0 bases and J by 5 bases, with 3 bases of the junction left unmatched. Germline CDR1 MNHEY, CDR2 SVGAGI. The CDR3 contains 14 residues.